This T cell receptor (beta chain) emerged from a study of T-cell reconstitution after alpha-beta-depleted transplantation in children. Findings and limits, study-wide: The authors attributed T-cell counts and diversity one year after transplant mostly to newly produced T cells. After transplant, at about two months, alpha-beta T cells were reportedly derived from several hundred expanded graft clones. The study traced high day-60 TCRbeta diversity in some patients to surviving recipient T cells and thymic progenitors.

This clonotype was seen at least ten times. The antigen is unknown. A library of TCRbeta sequences, prepared with unique molecular identifiers, was generated. TCRdb reanalysed the PCR reads using MiXCR and keeps one entry per CDR3 protein. The sample has a few hundred thousand distinct CDR3 sequences; roughly 11% are singletons. The sequenced sample was peripheral blood, obtained 180 days after TCRalphabeta/CD19-depleted stem cell transplant. The clonotype originates from a male patient aged 2 to 10 who had a stem cell transplant for chronic granulomatous disease, so the T cells may come from the graft donor.

CDR3 nucleotides: TGTGCCAGCAGCAAGTTAGAGACCCAGTACTTC. Its translation: CASSKLETQYF. The chain carries TRBV7-2 and TRBJ2-5; no clear D gene. Trimming left V 5 bases short and J 4 bases short, with 5 bases between. CDR1 and CDR2 (germline): SGHTA, FQGNSA. The CDR3 is made up of 11 amino acids.